Below, 24 T cell receptor beta chains from the same sample are listed, as sequenced in a study of blood T cell repertoires in COVID-19. The protocol was immunoSEQ multiplex PCR, while the TCRdb copy is restricted to in-frame clones and leaves out a portion. The table lists 100,000 to 150,000 clones, nearly 70% of them singletons. Sequencing was done on a sample of peripheral blood. These receptors were taken from a woman in her 70s with acute or convalescent COVID-19.

This clone was observed a few times. The gene calls are TRBV7-7 and TRBJ2-5; possible D gene TRBD1, 6 bases. The V end was cut by 6 bases, the J end by 0 bases, with 8 bases between. The CDR3 runs 13 residues. Germline lookup yields CDR1 SSHAT and CDR2 FNYEAQ (reference sequence). In DNA form, the CDR3 reads TGTGCCAGCAGTAGGGGGAACCAAGAGACCCAGTACTTC. Its protein is CASSRGNQETQYF.

The V gene is TRBV6-2 or TRBV6-3, the J gene TRBJ1-1; 7 positions agree with TRBD1. Germline V gene data show CDR1 as MNHEY and CDR2 as SVGEGT. V lost 5 bases and J lost 3; bases outside the gene matches: 9. The CDR3 is 15 residues long. CDR3 sequence reads: CASSNPDRMDTEAFF. CDR3 DNA sequence: TGTGCCAGCAGTAACCCGGACAGGATGGACACTGAAGCTTTCTTT.

The chain recombines TRBV29-1 with TRBJ1-1, with unresolved D. The germline CDR1 and CDR2 sequences are SQVTM and ANQGSEA. The germline V and J ends were trimmed by 4 bases and 2 bases, with 11 bases remaining between them. The CDR3 runs 13 residues. The CDR3 reads CSVAKLDNTEAFF. DNA of the CDR3: TGCAGCGTTGCAAAATTAGATAACACTGAAGCTTTCTTT.

CDR3 in DNA: TGTGCCAGCAGCCAATCGGAAGGAGGCAATCAGCCCCAGCATTTT. Its translation is CASSQSEGGNQPQHF. The V call is TRBV3-1 (or the pseudogene TRBV3-2), the J call TRBJ1-5, with D unclear. Trimming stripped 2 bases from V and 2 bases from J, with 10 bases between. The CDR3 is 15 amino acids. The germline V gene encodes CDR1 LGHDT and CDR2 YNNKEL (reference sequence).

The gene calls are TRBV27 and TRBJ1-2; D gene unclear. The CDR3 sequence is 16 residues long. V gave up 5 bases and J gave up 0 bases, with 16 bases separating them. Per the germline V gene, CDR1 is MNHEY and CDR2 is SMNVEV (reference sequence). The CDR3 DNA reads TGTGCCAGCAGTCCCTCATTTGGACTGGCTAACTATGGCTACACCTTC. Translated, it gives CASSPSFGLANYGYTF.

The rearrangement links TRBV18 to TRBJ1-1, with D perhaps TRBD1 (6 bases). V was trimmed by 5 bases and J by 1 base, leaving 8 bases between them. This CDR3 has 13 residues. From germline, CDR1 is KGHSH and CDR2 LQKENI. CDR3 in amino acids: CASSEGENTEAFF. For the CDR3, the DNA is TGTGCCAGCTCAGAGGGGGAGAACACTGAAGCTTTCTTT.

The J gene is TRBJ2-2, the V gene TRBV10-2; 8 bases match TRBD1. The CDR3 totals 14 residues. Unmatched junction bases numbered 7, after V lost 5 bases and J lost 8 bases. CDR1 and CDR2 (germline): WSHSY, SAAADI. CDR3 loop: CASSYGQGAGELFF. For the CDR3, the DNA is TGCGCCAGCAGTTACGGACAGGGTGCGGGGGAGCTGTTTTTT.

Only a few counts were recorded for this clone. The sample contains more than one DNA sequence encoding this CDR3. The CDR3 bases are TGCGCCAGCAGTCTCCGGACAGGGCATACTGAAGCTTTCTTT. It encodes CASSLRTGHTEAFF. This chain uses TRBV5-1 with TRBJ1-1; TRBD1 matches 8 bases. The CDR3 sequence is 14 residues long. Looked up from germline, CDR1 is SGHRS and CDR2 is YFSETQ. V shed 5 bases and J 5 bases; nucleotides not matched to a gene: 8.

This clone has just a few counts. This chain connects TRBV6-5 to TRBJ1-1; TRBD1 matches 11 bases. The CDR3 length is 13 residues. Looked up from germline, CDR1 is MNHEY and CDR2 is SVGAGI. Germline trimming cut 9 bases from V and 3 bases from J; bases unmatched to any gene: 3. The CDR3 DNA is TGTGCCAGTAGGGGACAGGGGGACACTGAAGCTTTCTTT. Residues: CASRGQGDTEAFF.

The chain couples TRBV18 to TRBJ2-1; D might be TRBD1 (6 bases). Germline V gene data show CDR1 as KGHSH and CDR2 as LQKENI. Trimming removed 5 bases at V and 4 bases at J, with 12 bases between. This CDR3 spans 14 amino acids. CDR3 sequence (DNA): TGTGCCAGCTCATCCACCGACAGGTACAATGAGCAGTTCTTC. Protein product: CASSSTDRYNEQFF. The full variable domain, its missing parts supplied by reference TRBV18 and TRBJ2-1, is NAGVMQNPRHLVRRRGQEARLRCSPMKGHSHVYWYRQLPEEGLKFMVYLQKENIIDESGMPKERFSAEFPKEGPSILRIQQVVRGDSAAYFCASSSTDRYNEQFFGPGTRLTVL.

This clone was seen only a few times. The chain uses TRBV5-1 and TRBJ1-6; D remains ambiguous. Germline V lookup: CDR1 SGHRS, CDR2 YFSETQ. V shed 0 bases and J shed 8 bases, with 6 bases lying between them. There are 13 residues in the CDR3. CDR3 loop: CASSLVADSPLHF. CDR3 coding DNA: TGCGCCAGCAGCTTGGTGGCCGATTCACCCCTCCACTTT.

The rearrangement uses TRBV5-1 and TRBJ2-1; 10 nucleotides line up with TRBD1. The junction had 1 base not matched to a gene; V was cut back by 0 bases and J by 1 base. The CDR3 runs to 16 residues. Germline CDR1 and CDR2: SGHRS and YFSETQ. This CDR3 reads CASSLGTGGSYNEQFF. Written as DNA, the CDR3 is TGCGCCAGCAGCTTGGGGACAGGGGGTTCCTACAATGAGCAGTTCTTC.

This clone showed up just once. The chain employs TRBV20-1 and TRBJ2-7, with 7 positions matching TRBD2. Germline CDR1 is DFQATT and CDR2 is SNEGSKA (reference sequence). With V trimmed by 3 bases and J by 2 bases, 4 bases remained unmatched. The CDR3 totals 13 residues. CDR3 amino acids: CSASDGGTYEQYF. Here the CDR3 DNA reads TGCAGTGCTAGTGACGGGGGGACCTACGAGCAGTACTTC.

This rearrangement joins TRBV7-2 to TRBJ2-2, with TRBD1 identical over 11 bases. The CDR3 spans 17 residues. Germline V gives CDR1 SGHTA, CDR2 FQGNSA. V was clipped by 1 base and J by 6 bases; unmatched bases: 7. The CDR3 DNA is TGTGCCAGCAGCTTAGGGACAGGGGGCGCACTGGCCGGGGAGCTGTTTTTT. Translation: CASSLGTGGALAGELFF.

The chain joins TRBV7-2 to TRBJ1-5; 8 bases agree with TRBD1. The length of the CDR3 is 15 residues. V dropped 5 bases and J dropped 8; count of bases not matched to a gene: 11. The germline CDR1 and CDR2 sequences are SGHTA and FQGNSA. The CDR3 loop reads CASSVTGGSSEPQHF. The CDR3 DNA is TGTGCCAGCAGCGTCACAGGGGGATCTTCGGAGCCCCAGCATTTT.

This clone was seen only once. The rearrangement joins TRBV19 to TRBJ1-2; 10 bases are shared with TRBD1. Germline-derived CDR1 and CDR2 are LNHDA and SQIVND (reference sequence). The CDR3 consists of 15 residues. J gave up 0 bases and V 7 bases, and 5 bases lay outside the gene matches. CDR3: CASTTGTGANYGYTF. CDR3 coding DNA: TGTGCCAGTACCACCGGGACAGGGGCTAACTATGGCTACACCTTC. The full variable domain, in which reference TRBV19 and TRBJ1-2 provide the parts outside the CDR3, is DGGITQSPKYLFRKEGQNVTLSCEQNLNHDAMYWYRQDPGQGLRLIYYSQIVNDFQKGDIAEGYSVSREKKESFPLTVTSAQKNPTAFYLCASTTGTGANYGYTFGSGTRLTVV.

This clone was picked up a small number of times. V is TRBV18 and J is TRBJ2-7; a possible D gene is TRBD1 (6 bases). Trimming removed 3 bases at V and 6 bases at J, with 12 bases between. CDR3 length: 13 residues. Per germline, CDR1 KGHSH and CDR2 LQKENI. CDR3 loop: CASSPGAGSEQYF. As DNA, the CDR3 is TGTGCCAGCTCACCGGGGGCAGGGAGCGAGCAGTACTTC.

V gene TRBV29-1 combines with J gene TRBJ2-1; 7 bases are shared with TRBD1. The V segment lost 7 bases and the J segment 5 bases; nucleotides outside the gene matches: 14. The CDR3 extends over 15 amino acids. CDR1 and CDR2 from the germline V gene are SQVTM and ANQGSEA. CDR3 coding DNA: TGCAGCGCCAGGTCCGGACAGGATTATCACAATGAGCAGTTCTTC. It encodes CSARSGQDYHNEQFF.

The chain recombines TRBV5-5 with TRBJ2-5, with a possible D match to TRBD1 (6 bases). CDR1 and CDR2 from the germline V gene are SGHKS and YYEKEE (reference sequence). The CDR3 is 15 amino acids. Trimming removed 4 bases at V and 5 bases at J, with 18 bases between. The CDR3 sequence is CASSANTGFRETQYF. The CDR3 region has the DNA TGTGCCAGCAGCGCGAATACAGGGTTCAGGGAGACCCAGTACTTC. The variable domain in full, with the rest retrieved from reference TRBV5-5 and TRBJ2-5, is DAGVTQSPTHLIKTRGQQVTLRCSPISGHKSVSWYQQVLGQGPQFIFQYYEKEERGRGNFPDRFSARQFPNYSSELNVNALLLGDSALYLCASSANTGFRETQYFGPGTRLLVL.

The chain joins TRBV3-1 (or the pseudogene TRBV3-2) to TRBJ2-2; maybe TRBD1 (5 bases). The CDR3 contains 14 residues. Trimming left V 1 base short and J 6 bases short, with 9 bases between. Germline CDR1 reads LGHDT; CDR2 reads YNNKEL (reference sequence). The CDR3 bases are TGTGCCAGCAGCCAAGTTCCGACAGCCGGGGAGCTGTTTTTT. As protein: CASSQVPTAGELFF.

This clone was observed a few times. The chain joins TRBV19 to TRBJ2-7; tentatively, D is TRBD2 (6 bases). Trimming took off 9 bases at V and 0 bases at J, with 12 bases between the two ends. CDR1 and CDR2 from the germline V gene are LNHDA and SQIVND (reference sequence). The CDR3 loop spans 13 amino acids. CDR3 residues: CASQPGDSYEQYF. CDR3 DNA sequence: TGTGCCAGCCAACCGGGGGACTCCTACGAGCAGTACTTC.

This clone was detected ten times or more. The rearrangement links TRBV28 to TRBJ2-1; possibly TRBD2 for D (5 bases). Germline V CDR1 and CDR2: MDHEN, SYDVKM. Deletions cut 7 bases from V and 8 bases from J, with 9 bases between. The CDR3 extends over 11 amino acids. The CDR3 bases are TGTGCCAGCACCCGAGGGCATGAGCAGTTCTTC. It specifies CASTRGHEQFF.

This clone was counted once. The chain joins TRBV2 to TRBJ1-5; no clear D. Deletions cut 5 bases from V and 5 bases from J, with 19 bases between. This CDR3 comprises 16 residues. Germline CDR1 SNHLY, CDR2 FYNNEI. CDR3 coding DNA: TGTGCCAGCAGTCCTGCCCCGGGGAGGACTTATCAGCCCCAGCATTTT. This gives the protein CASSPAPGRTYQPQHF.

V usage is TRBV5-1 and J usage is TRBJ1-2; no clear D gene. V was cut by 4 bases and J by 3 bases, with 13 bases left in between. Germline CDR1 reads SGHRS; CDR2 reads YFSETQ. There are 14 residues in the CDR3. CDR3 bases: TGCGCCAGCAGCCCCCTGAGGAGGGACTATGGCTACACCTTC. Translation: CASSPLRRDYGYTF. Looking up the rest from reference TRBV5-1 and TRBJ1-2 gives the full variable domain: KAGVTQTPRYLIKTRGQQVTLSCSPISGHRSVSWYQQTPGQGLQFLFEYFSETQRNKGNFPGRFSGRQFSNSRSEMNVSTLELGDSALYLCASSPLRRDYGYTFGSGTRLTVV.